These T cell receptor beta chains were read from a single sample in a study of T-cell reconstitution after alpha-beta-depleted transplantation in children. TCRdb ran MiXCR on the PCR reads and lists one entry per CDR3 protein. The table shows hundreds of thousands of distinct CDR3 sequences, with around 15% occurring only once. The specimen comprised PBMCs, mostly from graft donor cells, sampled 360 days after TCRalphabeta/CD19-depleted stem cell transplant. Receptor source: a male patient younger than 18 who had a stem cell transplant for acute lymphoblastic leukemia, so the T cells may come from the graft donor. Both conserved end residues are part of each CDR3. Each record gives: D gene, clone size, V gene, J gene, CDR3 DNA, CDR3 protein. The D gene is left open where the match is weak. The size field is filled for only some rows; it gives once, few, many or a size class.

NA	NA	TRBV2	TRBJ2-2	TGTGCCAGCAGTCAGCAGTGGGGTCCTACCGGGGAGCTGTTTTTT	CASSQQWGPTGELFF
NA	many	TRBV18	TRBJ2-1	TGTGCCAGCTCACCACAAGGGTGGTGGGACAATGAGCAGTTCTTC	CASSPQGWWDNEQFF
TRBD2	NA	TRBV3-1	TRBJ2-7	TGTGCCAGCAGCCAAGATCCCCGGACTAGCGGGAGCAACGAGCAGTACTTC	CASSQDPRTSGSNEQYF
NA	few	TRBV4-1	TRBJ1-3	TGCGCCAGCAGCCAAGTCTCCGGAAACACCATATATTTT	CASSQVSGNTIYF
NA	NA	TRBV5-1	TRBJ2-1	TGCGCCAGCAGCTTGGTTGCTTTGGACAATGAGCAGTTCTTC	CASSLVALDNEQFF
NA	few	TRBV19	TRBJ2-7	TGTGCCAGTAGCTCCTCGGGAGAGCAGTACTTC	CASSSSGEQYF
NA	many	TRBV12-3/TRBV12-4	TRBJ2-3	TGTGCCAGCAGTCTTAGGAGCACAGATACGCAGTATTTT	CASSLRSTDTQYF
NA	many	TRBV27	TRBJ2-7	TGTGCCAGTAAGATGTATGGGTTGTCAGGGGACTCCTACGAGCAGTACTTC	CASKMYGLSGDSYEQYF
NA	few	TRBV4-1	TRBJ2-1	TGCGCCAGCAGCCTATTATTTTATAGTAGCTCCTTATTCCCCTACAATGAGCAGTTCTTC	CASSLLFYSSSLFPYNEQFF
TRBD2	NA	TRBV5-1	TRBJ2-5	TGCGCCAGCAGCTTGGTGTTGGGACTAGCAGTCCAAGAGACCCAGTACTTC	CASSLVLGLAVQETQYF
NA	few	TRBV10-3	TRBJ2-7	TGTGCCTCCCAGGCCGATATCCCCTACGAGCAGTACTTC	CASQADIPYEQYF
NA	few	TRBV7-9	TRBJ2-1	TGTGCCAGCAGCTTAAGTCCCCTTGGTAATGAGCAGTTCTTC	CASSLSPLGNEQFF
TRBD2	few	TRBV29-1	TRBJ2-7	TGCAGCGTTGAGCCGGGACTAGCGGGACACTCCTACGAGCAGTACTTC	CSVEPGLAGHSYEQYF
TRBD2	NA	TRBV27	TRBJ2-3	TGTGCCAGCAGCCCCTGGAGGCTAGCGGGAGCCTCAGATACGCAGTATTTT	CASSPWRLAGASDTQYF
TRBD2	few	TRBV6-2/TRBV6-3	TRBJ2-5	TGTGCCAGCAGCTACATCCCTTGGACTAGCCCAGAGACCCAGTACTTC	CASSYIPWTSPETQYF
NA	few	TRBV12-3/TRBV12-4	TRBJ1-3	TGTGCCAGCAGTTTCGGGGTTCACAACACCATATATTTT	CASSFGVHNTIYF
TRBD2	many	TRBV10-3	TRBJ2-3	TGTGCCATCAGTGCCCCGGGTAGCGGGAGTGGAGATACGCAGTATTTT	CAISAPGSGSGDTQYF
TRBD2	NA	TRBV20-1	TRBJ2-5	TGCAGTCGCTGGGGGGGACTAGCGGGAGTTGGGCAAGAGACCCAGTACTTC	CSRWGGLAGVGQETQYF
TRBD2	few	TRBV2	TRBJ2-1	TGTGCCAGCAGCGGACTAGCGGGAGGGTATGAGCAGTTCTTC	CASSGLAGGYEQFF
TRBD1	few	TRBV7-9	TRBJ2-5	TGTGCCAGCACCCCACAGGGGGCGCGATACCAAGAGACCCAGTACTTC	CASTPQGARYQETQYF
TRBD1	NA	TRBV28	TRBJ2-5	TGTGCCAGCAGACACGTCCCAAACATCCGGGACAGGGACTATGAGACCCAGTACTTC	CASRHVPNIRDRDYETQYF
NA	NA	TRBV11-2	TRBJ2-1	TGTGCCAGCAGCTCGCTTTGGGCAGCGGGCCGATCCTACAATGAGCAGTTCTTC	CASSSLWAAGRSYNEQFF
NA	few	TRBV2	TRBJ1-1	TGTGCCAGCAGTGAAGCGTGGCAGACCGAAGCTTTCTTT	CASSEAWQTEAFF
NA	NA	TRBV20-1	TRBJ1-5	TGCAGTGCTTCGGACAGAAGCAGCAATCAGCCCCAGCATTTT	CSASDRSSNQPQHF
TRBD1	many	TRBV12-3/TRBV12-4	TRBJ2-1	TGTGCCAGCAGTCTACGGACAGGGGAGGTCCGCGGCAATGAGCAGTTCTTC	CASSLRTGEVRGNEQFF
TRBD2	few	TRBV27	TRBJ2-3	TGTGCCAGCAGTTTCATGCGGGGGGATACGCAGTATTTT	CASSFMRGDTQYF
NA	NA	TRBV19	TRBJ1-1	TGTGCCAGTAGTATGGTCCAGATGAACACTGAAGCTTTCTTT	CASSMVQMNTEAFF
NA	few	TRBV11-1	TRBJ2-1	TGTGCCAGCAGAACTTCTGGGGGGGGACAGTCGATATACAATGAGCAGTTCTTC	CASRTSGGGQSIYNEQFF
NA	NA	TRBV3-1	TRBJ2-5	TGTGCCAGCAGCCAAGGATGGTCAGGGGCGTACCAAGAGACCCAGTACTTC	CASSQGWSGAYQETQYF
NA	NA	TRBV2	TRBJ2-1	TGTGCCAGCAGTGATTCTAGGCTAGCGCTAGACAATGAGCAGTTCTTC	CASSDSRLALDNEQFF
NA	NA	TRBV27	TRBJ2-1	TGTGCCAGCAGTTCGTCAGGGAGAGGGGCCCCCTACAATGAGCAGTTCTTC	CASSSSGRGAPYNEQFF
NA	few	TRBV2	TRBJ1-1	TGTGCCAGCATTCCAAGTCCGGTGAACACTGAAGCTTTCTTT	CASIPSPVNTEAFF
NA	few	TRBV5-1	TRBJ1-5	TGCGCCAGCAGGTGGACAGCCGGGAGCAATCAGCCCCAGCATTTT	CASRWTAGSNQPQHF
NA	few	TRBV29-1	TRBJ2-1	TGCAGCGTTACACCTGGGTACAATGAGCAGTTCTTC	CSVTPGYNEQFF
TRBD1	NA	TRBV27	TRBJ2-7	TGTGCCAGCCTTCCCTTGGGACAGGGGGCCCACGAGCAGTACTTC	CASLPLGQGAHEQYF
TRBD2	NA	TRBV15	TRBJ2-5	TGTGCCACCGGACTAGCAGTAGGGGAGACCCAGTACTTC	CATGLAVGETQYF
NA	few	TRBV2	TRBJ2-7	TGTGCCAGCAGACCCCCAGGAGAGGTCTACGAGCAGTACTTC	CASRPPGEVYEQYF
NA	many	TRBV7-9	TRBJ2-5	TGTGCCAGCAGCTTAGATAAGACCCAGTACTTC	CASSLDKTQYF
NA	NA	TRBV24-1	TRBJ2-7	TGTGCCGAGGGGACGGTGAGCTCCTACGAGCAGTACTTC	CAEGTVSSYEQYF
NA	many	TRBV5-1	TRBJ2-1	TGCGCCAGCAGCTATGAGCGGAGGGAGCAGTTCTTC	CASSYERREQFF
NA	NA	TRBV11-2	TRBJ2-7	TGTGCCAGCAGCTTAATCGGGGCCTCACACTCCTACGAGCAGTACTTC	CASSLIGASHSYEQYF
TRBD1	NA	TRBV2	TRBJ2-7	TGTGCCAGCACCCGGGACAGGGCGAACGAGCAGTACTTC	CASTRDRANEQYF
NA	NA	TRBV7-9	TRBJ2-7	TGTGCCAGCAGCCCCCGCGTAGATCAGGGAACTTCAGAAGAGCAGTACTTC	CASSPRVDQGTSEEQYF
NA	NA	TRBV14	TRBJ2-3	TGTGCCAGCAGCCACGCGAGTCGCACAGATACGCAGTATTTT	CASSHASRTDTQYF
TRBD1	NA	TRBV5-1	TRBJ2-5	TGCGCCAGCAGCTTGGCCAAGGGGGCGGTCCAAGAGACCCAGTACTTC	CASSLAKGAVQETQYF
NA	NA	TRBV4-2	TRBJ1-5	TGTGCCAGCAGCCAAGGCAGTCGCAATCAGCCCCAGCATTTT	CASSQGSRNQPQHF
NA	many	TRBV29-1	TRBJ2-7	TGCAGCGTTGGAGATTTAGGGTACGAGCAGTACTTC	CSVGDLGYEQYF
TRBD2	many	TRBV14	TRBJ2-7	TGTGCCAGCAGCCATCTAGCGGGAGTTCCCTACGAGCAGTACTTC	CASSHLAGVPYEQYF
TRBD2	few	TRBV5-1	TRBJ2-3	TGCGCCAGCAGCTTGATAAGCGGGATTGGCACAGATACGCAGTATTTT	CASSLISGIGTDTQYF
NA	few	TRBV4-2	TRBJ2-7	TGTGCCAGCAGCCAAGGCCCCGGGACCCAGCAAAACGAGCAGTACTTC	CASSQGPGTQQNEQYF
NA	many	TRBV20-1	TRBJ1-4	TGCAGTGTGGGATTCGGGGATTTAAATGAAAAACTGTTTTTT	CSVGFGDLNEKLFF
NA	many	TRBV5-1	TRBJ2-2	TGCGCCAGCAGCTTACGGAGAAGCAACACCGGGGAGCTGTTTTTT	CASSLRRSNTGELFF
NA	few	TRBV3-1	TRBJ1-6	TGTGCCAGCAGCCACGTCTGGCAGGGGTATTCACCCCTCCACTTT	CASSHVWQGYSPLHF
NA	NA	TRBV20-1	TRBJ2-4	TGCAGTGCTTCCCCTATGAGGGAAACAGCCAAAAACATTCAGTACTTC	CSASPMRETAKNIQYF
TRBD1	NA	TRBV5-1	TRBJ2-7	TGCGCCAGCAGCTTGAGACCGGGACAGACCTACGAGCAGTACTTC	CASSLRPGQTYEQYF
NA	NA	TRBV24-1	TRBJ2-2	TGTGCCACCAGTGATCCCGTAGTAGTGCAGGACACCGGGGAGCTGTTTTTT	CATSDPVVVQDTGELFF
TRBD2	many	TRBV5-5	TRBJ2-5	TGTGCCAGCAGCTTGATAGCGGGAGAGGGCCAAGAGACCCAGTACTTC	CASSLIAGEGQETQYF
TRBD1	NA	TRBV28	TRBJ1-4	TGTGCCAGGATTGGACAGGGAGGGATGGAGGATGAAAAACTGTTTTTT	CARIGQGGMEDEKLFF
NA	few	TRBV11-3	TRBJ2-1	TGTGCCAGCAGCTTACTCCGGACAGAGCAGTTCTTC	CASSLLRTEQFF
NA	NA	TRBV12-3/TRBV12-4	TRBJ1-1	TGTGCCAGCAGCGTCCGGGTCGGGGTCTTT	CASSVRVGVF